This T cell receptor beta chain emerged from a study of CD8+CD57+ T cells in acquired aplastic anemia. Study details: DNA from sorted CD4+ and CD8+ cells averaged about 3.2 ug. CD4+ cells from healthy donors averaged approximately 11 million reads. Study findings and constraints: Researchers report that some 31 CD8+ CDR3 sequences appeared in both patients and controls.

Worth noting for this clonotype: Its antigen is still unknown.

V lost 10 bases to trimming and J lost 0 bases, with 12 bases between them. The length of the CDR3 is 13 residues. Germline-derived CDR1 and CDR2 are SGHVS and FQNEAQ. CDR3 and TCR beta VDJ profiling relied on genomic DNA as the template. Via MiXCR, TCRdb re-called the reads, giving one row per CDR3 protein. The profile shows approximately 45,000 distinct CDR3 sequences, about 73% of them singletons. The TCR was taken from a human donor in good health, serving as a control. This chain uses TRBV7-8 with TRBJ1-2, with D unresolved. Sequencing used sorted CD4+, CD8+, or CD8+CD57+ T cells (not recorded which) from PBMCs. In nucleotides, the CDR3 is TGTGCCACTGAACCCTGGACTAACTATGGCTACACCTTC. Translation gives CATEPWTNYGYTF.